This is a list of T cell receptor beta chains from one sample in a study of CXCR3-negative and CXCR3-positive naive CD8 T cells. TCRdb re-called the 5' RACE reads and catalogs CDR3 proteins one per entry, DNA excluded. The sample has 7,400 or so distinct CDR3 sequences. The sample consisted of naive CXCR3- CD8+ T cells from blood. The receptors were gathered from a human donor in good health. Some clones in this sample may be carry-over from other donors' samples. CDR3s include the opening cysteine and the closing phenylalanine or tryptophan. The size field is filled for only some rows; it gives once, few, many or a size class.

CDR3aa: CASALTGGYLEQYF
v_gene: TRBV10-3
abundance: -
j_gene: TRBJ2-7

CDR3aa: CASSPPGSEAFF
v_gene: TRBV9
abundance: medium-sized
j_gene: TRBJ1-1

CDR3aa: CASSYKDRGLAEFYEQYF
v_gene: TRBV6-6
abundance: medium-sized
j_gene: TRBJ2-7

CDR3aa: CAISESKGTGSTDTQYF
v_gene: TRBV10-3
abundance: medium-sized
j_gene: TRBJ2-3

CDR3aa: CASSVGAATNEKLFF
v_gene: TRBV9
abundance: -
j_gene: TRBJ1-4

CDR3aa: CASSSSTSGAYNEQFF
v_gene: TRBV7-9
abundance: medium-sized
j_gene: TRBJ2-1

CDR3aa: CASSLVGVGSYNEQFF
v_gene: TRBV5-1
abundance: medium-sized
j_gene: TRBJ2-1

CDR3aa: CASSFADTQYF
v_gene: TRBV6-5
abundance: medium-sized
j_gene: TRBJ2-3

CDR3aa: CSVEGQPETQYF
v_gene: TRBV29-1
abundance: -
j_gene: TRBJ2-5

CDR3aa: CASSDRETQYF
v_gene: TRBV11-2
abundance: -
j_gene: TRBJ2-5

CDR3aa: CSVGLAAWEQYF
v_gene: TRBV29-1
abundance: medium-sized
j_gene: TRBJ2-7

CDR3aa: CASSGIGTENYGYTF
v_gene: TRBV7-9
abundance: medium-sized
j_gene: TRBJ1-2

CDR3aa: CSVEDLGETQYF
v_gene: TRBV29-1
abundance: -
j_gene: TRBJ2-5

CDR3aa: CASSLAAEQFF
v_gene: TRBV5-5
abundance: -
j_gene: TRBJ2-1

CDR3aa: CASSRSGSNTGELFF
v_gene: TRBV9
abundance: -
j_gene: TRBJ2-2

CDR3aa: CASRTGDHGYTF
v_gene: TRBV9
abundance: -
j_gene: TRBJ1-2

CDR3aa: CSVEDVGQGGGKLFF
v_gene: TRBV29-1
abundance: medium-sized
j_gene: TRBJ1-4

CDR3aa: CSVGTGGNGNQPQHF
v_gene: TRBV29-1
abundance: medium-sized
j_gene: TRBJ1-5

CDR3aa: CASSLTGNDYGYTF
v_gene: TRBV7-9
abundance: -
j_gene: TRBJ1-2

CDR3aa: CSVDLVVSYNEQFF
v_gene: TRBV29-1
abundance: medium-sized
j_gene: TRBJ2-1

CDR3aa: CASSQDVGTGNYGYTF
v_gene: TRBV4-3
abundance: -
j_gene: TRBJ1-2

CDR3aa: CASGLGATRAETQYF
v_gene: TRBV12-5
abundance: -
j_gene: TRBJ2-5

CDR3aa: CASSWLTGLAGGDSYNEQFF
v_gene: TRBV28
abundance: medium-sized
j_gene: TRBJ2-1

CDR3aa: CASKQDGATTTEQFF
v_gene: TRBV2
abundance: -
j_gene: TRBJ2-1

CDR3aa: CSVEGGDTNYGYTF
v_gene: TRBV29-1
abundance: medium-sized
j_gene: TRBJ1-2

CDR3aa: CSARWRTYNEQFF
v_gene: TRBV29-1
abundance: -
j_gene: TRBJ2-1

CDR3aa: CSVAPVAGLNTGELFF
v_gene: TRBV29-1
abundance: medium-sized
j_gene: TRBJ2-2

CDR3aa: CASTQPSGGTQETQYF
v_gene: TRBV7-9
abundance: -
j_gene: TRBJ2-5

CDR3aa: CASSQELAGGRLYNEQFF
v_gene: TRBV4-3
abundance: -
j_gene: TRBJ2-1

CDR3aa: CSARTGTSGANVLTF
v_gene: TRBV29-1
abundance: -
j_gene: TRBJ2-6

CDR3aa: CASSMPRVNYGYTF
v_gene: TRBV19
abundance: -
j_gene: TRBJ1-2

CDR3aa: CGVAYGDKDNSPLHF
v_gene: TRBV28
abundance: -
j_gene: TRBJ1-6

CDR3aa: CASSSSLRGGTNQPQHF
v_gene: TRBV12-3/TRBV12-4
abundance: -
j_gene: TRBJ1-5

CDR3aa: CSVRDRDGYTF
v_gene: TRBV29-1
abundance: -
j_gene: TRBJ1-2

CDR3aa: CAISEFKTVSGNTIYF
v_gene: TRBV10-3
abundance: -
j_gene: TRBJ1-3

CDR3aa: CASSYSNEQFF
v_gene: TRBV6-2/TRBV6-3
abundance: -
j_gene: TRBJ2-1

CDR3aa: CASSLVAGASYNEQFF
v_gene: TRBV7-8
abundance: medium-sized
j_gene: TRBJ2-1

CDR3aa: CASSGARTDLYEQYF
v_gene: TRBV28
abundance: -
j_gene: TRBJ2-7

CDR3aa: CASSRIGSAEEQFF
v_gene: TRBV14
abundance: -
j_gene: TRBJ2-1

CDR3aa: CSARSSIGYEQYF
v_gene: TRBV20-1
abundance: -
j_gene: TRBJ2-7

CDR3aa: CASSLPAGQGYIQYF
v_gene: TRBV7-2
abundance: -
j_gene: TRBJ2-4

CDR3aa: CASSYRTPYTDTQYF
v_gene: TRBV6-6
abundance: -
j_gene: TRBJ2-3

CDR3aa: CASSSPLAGFYNEQFF
v_gene: TRBV5-1
abundance: medium-sized
j_gene: TRBJ2-1

CDR3aa: CASSYYNEQFF
v_gene: TRBV7-9
abundance: -
j_gene: TRBJ2-1

CDR3aa: CSVVFPRTGSSEQYF
v_gene: TRBV29-1
abundance: medium-sized
j_gene: TRBJ2-7

CDR3aa: CASASDGAYNSPLHF
v_gene: TRBV12-5
abundance: -
j_gene: TRBJ1-6

CDR3aa: CSVVRGNEQFF
v_gene: TRBV29-1
abundance: medium-sized
j_gene: TRBJ2-1

CDR3aa: CASSKAGRNTGELFF
v_gene: TRBV5-5
abundance: medium-sized
j_gene: TRBJ2-2

CDR3aa: CASSLGAFAYEQYF
v_gene: TRBV7-8
abundance: medium-sized
j_gene: TRBJ2-7

CDR3aa: CASSDRSGGNDNEQFF
v_gene: TRBV19
abundance: -
j_gene: TRBJ2-1

CDR3aa: CASRVDYSYEQYF
v_gene: TRBV25-1
abundance: -
j_gene: TRBJ2-7

CDR3aa: CSAEIAASYNEQFF
v_gene: TRBV29-1
abundance: medium-sized
j_gene: TRBJ2-1

CDR3aa: CASSYDRGGDEQYF
v_gene: TRBV5-1
abundance: medium-sized
j_gene: TRBJ2-7

CDR3aa: CASSVSTLEQKNRYTF
v_gene: TRBV9
abundance: medium-sized
j_gene: TRBJ1-2

CDR3aa: CESSTPAPAGTDTQYF
v_gene: TRBV28
abundance: -
j_gene: TRBJ2-3

CDR3aa: CASSSPQRRRGTQYF
v_gene: TRBV12-3/TRBV12-4
abundance: -
j_gene: TRBJ2-5

CDR3aa: CASSLRRGAYNEQFF
v_gene: TRBV11-3
abundance: -
j_gene: TRBJ2-1